Below are 24 T cell receptor beta chains sequenced from a single sample in a study of control samples from healthy donors and cancer patients. The data were produced by immunoSEQ multiplex PCR, yet TCRdb's version contains in-frame clones alone and is incomplete. The sample records approximately 150,000 clones, approximately 92% being singletons. The sample comprised blood. Receptor source: a man aged 25-45 years in good health.

The gene calls are TRBV5-1 and TRBJ1-1, with 8 bases identical to TRBD1. The CDR3 extends over 16 amino acids. Germline lookup yields CDR1 SGHRS and CDR2 YFSETQ. The J segment lost 1 base and the V segment lost 5 bases, leaving 10 bases of the junction unmatched. The CDR3 spells CASREGAGGTNTEAFF. CDR3 coding DNA: TGCGCCAGCAGGGAAGGGGCAGGGGGCACGAACACTGAAGCTTTCTTT.

V gene TRBV5-4 combines with J gene TRBJ2-6; 9 bases fit TRBD1. In germline, CDR1 is SGHNT, CDR2 YYREEE (reference sequence). V was pared by 4 bases and J by 0 bases, with 5 bases of the junction left unmatched. The CDR3 spans 17 residues. The DNA of the CDR3 is TGTGCCAGCAGCACGGGACAGGGAGGCTCTGGGGCCAACGTCCTGACTTTC. Translated: CASSTGQGGSGANVLTF. Variable domain in full (rest from reference TRBV5-4 and TRBJ2-6): ETGVTQSPTHLIKTRGQQVTLRCSSQSGHNTVSWYQQALGQGPQFIFQYYREEENGRGNFPPRFSGLQFPNYSSELNVNALELDDSALYLCASSTGQGGSGANVLTFGAGSRLTVL.

Notes on this clone: Germline and junction disagree at one end, which may indicate a read error. The chain carries TRBV7-8 and TRBJ2-7; a possible D gene is TRBD1 (5 bases). This CDR3 contains 14 residues. CDR1 is SGHVS and CDR2 is FQNEAQ in the germline V gene. The CDR3 DNA reads as TGTGCCAGCAACTTAGCAGGGTCGCGCTACGAGCAGTACTTC. Protein product: CASNLAGSRYEQYF.

This rearrangement joins TRBV27 to TRBJ1-2; D is perhaps TRBD1 (5 bases). Germline CDR1 MNHEY, CDR2 SMNVEV (reference sequence). The CDR3 runs to 15 residues. Trimming shortened V by 5 bases and J by 3 bases, and 16 bases separated the two germline ends. The CDR3 reads CASSGPRGGDYGYTF. CDR3 bases: TGTGCCAGCAGTGGTCCCCGGGGGGGGGACTATGGCTACACCTTC.

This rearrangement joins TRBV28 to TRBJ1-5; D possibly corresponds to TRBD1 (5 bases). V was shortened by 3 bases and J by 0 bases, with 12 bases between the two germline ends. The germline gives CDR1 MDHEN, CDR2 SYDVKM. The CDR3 extends over 16 amino acids. CDR3 protein: CASSFQGGYSNQPQHF. DNA for the CDR3: TGTGCCAGCAGTTTTCAGGGTGGATATAGCAATCAGCCCCAGCATTTT.

The CDR3 protein is CAWSRGSGGLSYNEQFF. CDR3 DNA sequence: TGTGCCTGGAGCCGGGGTAGCGGGGGACTGTCCTACAATGAGCAGTTCTTC. The J gene is TRBJ2-1, the V gene TRBV30, with 9 bases lining up with TRBD2. The CDR3 is 17 amino acids. The V gene's germline CDR1 is GTSNPN and CDR2 SVGIG (reference sequence). V dropped 3 bases and J dropped 1; count of bases not matched to a gene: 10.

V and J are TRBV7-7 and TRBJ2-2; D may be TRBD1 (5 bases). The germline V and J ends were trimmed by 3 bases and 1 base, with 9 bases remaining between them. The CDR3 has 15 amino acids. Germline lookup yields CDR1 SSHAT and CDR2 FNYEAQ (reference sequence). The CDR3 DNA reads as TGTGCCAGCAGCTTGGGCACAGGGAACACCGGGGAGCTGTTTTTT. As protein: CASSLGTGNTGELFF.

This clone has only one observation. The chain joins TRBV5-1 to TRBJ2-7; no definite D call. V was trimmed by 4 bases and J by 0 bases, leaving 14 bases between them. The germline V gene encodes CDR1 SGHRS and CDR2 YFSETQ. The CDR3 is made up of 15 amino acids. The CDR3 sequence: CASSPANKVSYEQYF. CDR3 nucleotide sequence: TGCGCCAGCAGCCCAGCTAACAAGGTCTCCTACGAGCAGTACTTC.

The CDR3 nucleotides are TGTGCCAGCAGTCCAAGACTAGTAAATACGCAGTATTTT. Its protein is CASSPRLVNTQYF. This chain links TRBV27 with TRBJ2-3; tentatively, D is TRBD2 (6 bases). V shed 5 bases and J shed 7 bases, with 13 bases lying between them. CDR1 MNHEY and CDR2 SMNVEV come from the germline V gene (reference sequence). The CDR3 is 13 amino acids.

This chain uses TRBV11-2 with TRBJ2-1; unclear D gene. The germline V gene has CDR1 SGHAT and CDR2 FQNNGV. The length of the CDR3 is 12 residues. Trimming took off 8 bases at V and 12 bases at J, with 17 bases between the two ends. Here the CDR3 DNA reads TGTGCCAGCGCAACACCCCGGTGGGTGCAGTTCTTC. As protein: CASATPRWVQFF. The variable domain in full, completed from reference TRBV11-2 and TRBJ2-1, reads EAGVAQSPRYKIIEKRQSVAFWCNPISGHATLYWYQQILGQGPKLLIQFQNNGVVDDSQLPKDRFSAERLKGVDSTLKIQPAKLEDSAVYLCASATPRWVQFFGPGTRLTVL.

This clone was detected only once. In nucleotides, the CDR3 is TGTGCCAGCAGTTACAACGGGGGGCTCTACGAGCAGTACTTC. Translation: CASSYNGGLYEQYF. The genes are TRBV6-5 and TRBJ2-7; maybe TRBD2 (7 bases). Trimming removed 2 bases from V and 3 bases from J, with 11 bases in between. The CDR3 is 14 amino acids. CDR1 is MNHEY and CDR2 is SVGAGI in the germline V gene.

The chain joins TRBV6-4 to TRBJ1-2; weak D call: TRBD1 (5 bases). Germline loops: CDR1 MRHNA, CDR2 SNTAGT. The V end lost 3 bases, the J end lost 8 bases, and 19 bases lay between the germline ends. The CDR3 extends over 15 amino acids. The CDR3 protein is CASSDKQGPLVGYTF. The DNA for the CDR3 is TGTGCCAGCAGTGATAAGCAGGGACCTTTGGTAGGCTACACCTTC.

This clone came up a few times. CDR3 coding DNA: TGTGCCAGCTCACCAAGGACAGATCAGCCCCAGCATTTT. Encoded protein: CASSPRTDQPQHF. The chain carries TRBV18 and TRBJ1-5, with D tentatively TRBD1 (6 bases). V was clipped by 2 bases and J by 5 bases, with 7 bases between them. The CDR3 is 13 amino acids. From germline, CDR1 is KGHSH and CDR2 LQKENI. Full variable domain (outside the CDR3, taken from reference TRBV18 and TRBJ1-5): NAGVMQNPRHLVRRRGQEARLRCSPMKGHSHVYWYRQLPEEGLKFMVYLQKENIIDESGMPKERFSAEFPKEGPSILRIQQVVRGDSAAYFCASSPRTDQPQHFGDGTRLSIL.

With respect to this clone: This specimen includes other DNA sequences encoding the same CDR3. This chain links TRBV6-5 with TRBJ2-7; D may be TRBD2 (6 bases). Germline V gene sequence: CDR1 MNHEY, CDR2 SVGAGI. The CDR3 consists of 14 residues. Trimming removed 3 bases at V and 0 bases at J, with 9 bases between. Written as DNA, the CDR3 is TGTGCCAGCAGTTATAGTAGCGGCTCCTACGAGCAGTACTTC. Its translation is CASSYSSGSYEQYF.

J is TRBJ2-7 and V is TRBV30; 11 nucleotides agree with TRBD2. Trimming at V came to 4 bases and at J to 4 bases, leaving 3 bases not matched to a gene. Germline values: CDR1 GTSNPN, CDR2 SVGIG (reference sequence). This CDR3 is 13 amino acids long. The CDR3: CAWNLAGGYEQYF. CDR3 in DNA: TGTGCCTGGAATCTAGCGGGGGGATACGAGCAGTACTTC. The full variable domain, with the rest looked up from reference TRBV30 and TRBJ2-7, is SQTIHQWPATLVQPVGSPLSLECTVEGTSNPNLYWYRQAAGRGLQLLFYSVGIGQISSEVPQNLSASRPQDRQFILSSKKLLLSDSGFYLCAWNLAGGYEQYFGPGTRLTVT.

The CDR3 DNA is TGTGCCAGCTCACAGACTAGCGGGGGGCGGTACAATGAGCAGTTCTTC. It specifies CASSQTSGGRYNEQFF. This sequence joins TRBV18 and TRBJ2-1, with 13 bases aligning to TRBD2. V was pared by 4 bases and J by 4 bases, with 4 bases of the junction left unmatched. This CDR3 has 16 amino acids. Looked up from germline, CDR1 is KGHSH and CDR2 is LQKENI.

CDR3 sequence reads: CASSLGGGSREQYF. Here the CDR3 DNA reads TGTGCCAGTAGTCTGGGAGGGGGGAGTCGCGAGCAGTACTTC. This chain joins TRBV19 and TRBJ2-7; tentatively, D is TRBD2 (7 bases). CDR3 size: 14 residues. Trimming pared 5 bases from V and 6 bases from J, leaving 17 bases between. CDR1 and CDR2 (germline): LNHDA, SQIVND (reference sequence).

The chain has TRBV4-1 and TRBJ2-7; 7 nucleotides match TRBD1. The CDR3 covers 15 residues. V gave up 2 bases and J gave up 0 bases; unmatched junction bases: 4. CDR1 is MGHRA, CDR2 YSYEKL, per germline. The CDR3: CASSQPDRSSYEQYF. In nucleotides, the CDR3 is TGCGCCAGCAGCCAACCGGACAGGAGCTCCTACGAGCAGTACTTC.

The chain employs TRBV19 and TRBJ2-3; no firm D call. The CDR3 is 13 amino acids. The germline V and J ends were trimmed by 1 base and 5 bases, with 7 bases remaining between them. CDR1 is LNHDA, CDR2 SQIVND, per germline (reference sequence). CDR3 sequence reads: CASSIVFLDTQYF. The CDR3 DNA reads as TGTGCCAGTAGTATAGTTTTCCTAGATACGCAGTATTTT.

J is TRBJ2-4 and V is TRBV19, with 8 bases matching TRBD2. Germline assignment: CDR1 LNHDA and CDR2 SQIVND (reference sequence). There are 15 residues in the CDR3. The ends lost 8 bases at V and 0 bases at J; junction bases unmatched: 6. CDR3 in amino acids: CASSPGGQAKNIQYF. In DNA, the CDR3 is TGTGCCAGTTCCCCGGGGGGGCAAGCCAAAAACATTCAGTACTTC. The full variable domain, with the rest looked up from reference TRBV19 and TRBJ2-4, is DGGITQSPKYLFRKEGQNVTLSCEQNLNHDAMYWYRQDPGQGLRLIYYSQIVNDFQKGDIAEGYSVSREKKESFPLTVTSAQKNPTAFYLCASSPGGQAKNIQYFGAGTRLSVL.

The J gene is TRBJ2-1, the V gene TRBV7-7, with 13 bases fitting TRBD2. In germline, CDR1 is SSHAT, CDR2 FNYEAQ (reference sequence). With V trimmed by 5 bases and J by 5 bases, 3 bases remained unmatched. The CDR3 runs to 15 residues. The CDR3 loop reads CASSRTSGGNNEQFF. The CDR3 coding sequence is TGTGCCAGCAGCCGGACTAGCGGGGGAAACAATGAGCAGTTCTTC.

This clone was detected only once. The chain uses TRBV19 and TRBJ2-2; possibly TRBD1 for D (5 bases). Trimming pared 2 bases from V and 1 base from J, leaving 17 bases between. This CDR3 spans 18 amino acids. Germline CDR1 LNHDA, CDR2 SQIVND (reference sequence). DNA of the CDR3: TGTGCCAGTAGTATATCCGCTTGGTCAGGGTGGAACACCGGGGAGCTGTTTTTT. Its protein is CASSISAWSGWNTGELFF.

The V gene is TRBV2, the J gene TRBJ2-7; no clear D gene. This CDR3 comprises 13 residues. Looked up from germline, CDR1 is SNHLY and CDR2 is FYNNEI. The V gene lost 7 bases and the J gene lost 3 bases, with 13 bases spanning the gap. This CDR3 is CASTQQILYEQYF. CDR3 DNA: TGTGCCAGCACCCAACAGATCCTCTACGAGCAGTACTTC.

V and J are TRBV18 and TRBJ2-3, with D maybe TRBD1 (5 bases). Germline V gene lookup returns CDR1 KGHSH and CDR2 LQKENI. The CDR3 extends over 13 amino acids. V was pared by 3 bases and J by 12 bases, with 16 bases between. CDR3 nucleotides: TGTGCCAGCTCACCCGGGTCCGGACACCTTCAGTATTTT. The encoded protein is CASSPGSGHLQYF.